The rows below give T cell receptor beta chains drawn from one sample of a study of blood T cell repertoires in COVID-19. The data were produced by immunoSEQ multiplex PCR, yet TCRdb's version contains in-frame clones alone and is incomplete. The profile shows approximately 71,000 clones, 85% to 90% of them singletons. Input material: peripheral blood. The receptor set was obtained from a middle-aged man with acute or convalescent COVID-19. CDR3s include the opening cysteine and the closing phenylalanine or tryptophan. A D gene is named only where the DNA matches it firmly. Size tells how often a clone was seen (once, few, many) or the class of an expanded clone, and some rows leave it out.

size,J,D,V,length,DNA,CDR3
-,TRBJ2-4,-,TRBV7-8,16,TGTGCCAGCAGCTTAGTACAATCGCTAGCCAAAAACATTCAGTACTTC,CASSLVQSLAKNIQYF
few,TRBJ1-5,-,TRBV4-1,14,TGCGCCAGCAGCTTTCGACAGAGCAATCAGCCCCAGCATTTT,CASSFRQSNQPQHF
-,TRBJ1-1,TRBD1,TRBV6-6,15,TGTGCCAGCAGTAAGGACAGGGGGCGGAACACTGAAGCTTTCTTT,CASSKDRGRNTEAFF
-,TRBJ1-2,-,TRBV7-9,13,TGTGCCAGCAGCTTACCCCCAGGGTACGGCTACACCTTC,CASSLPPGYGYTF
-,TRBJ2-7,TRBD2,TRBV27,15,TGTGCCAGCAGTAGAAGCCTGGGCGGGGGGGTTAAGCAGTACTTC,CASSRSLGGGVKQYF
-,TRBJ1-1,-,TRBV19,14,TGTGCCAGTAGTCCCCGGGTCTACCCCACTGAAGCTTTCTTT,CASSPRVYPTEAFF
-,TRBJ1-2,-,TRBV9,12,TGTGCCAGCAGGGGCCTTGGCTATGGCTACACCTTC,CASRGLGYGYTF
-,TRBJ1-1,TRBD1,TRBV12-5,14,TGTGCTAGTGGTGCGGACAGGCAGAACACTGAAGCTTTCTTT,CASGADRQNTEAFF
-,TRBJ1-5,TRBD1,TRBV27,15,TGTGCCAGCAGTCTGGGACAGGGACCCAATCAGCCCCAGCATTTT,CASSLGQGPNQPQHF
-,TRBJ1-4,TRBD1,TRBV27,17,TGTGCCAGCAGTTTCGGGACAGGGCCCCCAACTAATGAAAAACTGTTTTTT,CASSFGTGPPTNEKLFF
-,TRBJ1-2,-,TRBV7-9,13,TGTGCCAGCAGCTGGGAAGACGGGGATGGCTACACCTTC,CASSWEDGDGYTF
once,TRBJ2-2,TRBD1,TRBV19,14,TGTGCCAGTAGCCGGCAGGGGGAAACCGGGGAGCTGTTTTTT,CASSRQGETGELFF
-,TRBJ2-2,TRBD1,TRBV6-1,16,TGTGCCAGCAGTGCGCAGGGGGCGGTGGTGACCGGGGAGCTGTTTTTT,CASSAQGAVVTGELFF
few,TRBJ1-2,TRBD1,TRBV7-8,15,TGTGCCAGCAGCTTAGGGACAGGCCTTTCTGGTGGCTACACCTTC,CASSLGTGLSGGYTF
-,TRBJ2-7,-,TRBV28,15,TGTGCCAGCACCCTCGGAGGGGGCGAAACGTACGAGCAGTACTTC,CASTLGGGETYEQYF
-,TRBJ2-3,-,TRBV7-3,14,TGTGCCAGCAGCTTAAGGTCGAGGACAGATACGCAGTATTTT,CASSLRSRTDTQYF
-,TRBJ2-5,-,TRBV29-1,13,TGCAGCGTTGATCCACACAGGGCGGAGACCCAGTACTTC,CSVDPHRAETQYF
-,TRBJ2-1,TRBD2,TRBV5-1,15,TGCGCCAGCAGCTTGGAGGTTAGCGGGAACAATGAGCAGTTCTTC,CASSLEVSGNNEQFF
-,TRBJ2-3,-,TRBV6-2/TRBV6-3,14,TGTGCCAGCAGTTACTCGACTAGCACAGATACGCAGTATTTT,CASSYSTSTDTQYF
-,TRBJ1-6,-,TRBV9,14,TGTGCCAGCAGCGTGCTGCTATATAATTCACCCCTCCACTTT,CASSVLLYNSPLHF
-,TRBJ1-3,TRBD1,TRBV6-1,20,TGTGCCAGCAGTGAAGATTTAGCGGGGACAGCGCGTGTCTCTGGAAACACCATATATTTT,CASSEDLAGTARVSGNTIYF
-,TRBJ1-3,-,TRBV28,14,TGTGCCAGCAGTCCTGGGACATCTGGAAACACCATATATTTT,CASSPGTSGNTIYF
-,TRBJ1-1,TRBD1,TRBV5-8,14,TGTGCCAGCAGCTTGGATACAGGGGGCAGAGGAGCTTTCTTT,CASSLDTGGRGAFF
-,TRBJ1-2,-,TRBV28,10,TGTGCGGCGGGGGCCTATGGCTACACCTTC,CAAGAYGYTF
-,TRBJ1-1,TRBD1,TRBV9,16,TGTGCCAGCAGCCCCTGGACAGGGACGAAGAACACTGAAGCTTTCTTT,CASSPWTGTKNTEAFF
-,TRBJ1-5,TRBD1,TRBV18,15,TGTGCCAGCTCACCAACTGGGACAGGGGATCAGCCCCAGCATTTT,CASSPTGTGDQPQHF
-,TRBJ1-2,-,TRBV27,13,TGTGCCAGCAGACGGGGGGAGGGCGGCGGCTACACCTTC,CASRRGEGGGYTF
-,TRBJ2-5,TRBD1,TRBV6-5,14,TGTGCCAGCAGTTTTACAGGGGGCCAAGAGACCCAGTACTTC,CASSFTGGQETQYF
-,TRBJ2-1,TRBD2,TRBV27,16,TGTGCCAGCAGCCCCCTTGAGCGGGAGCCCTACAATGAGCAGTTCTTC,CASSPLEREPYNEQFF
-,TRBJ2-7,TRBD1,TRBV11-2,15,TGTGCCAGCAGCTTAGGGACAGGGGTAGACTACGAGCAGTACTTC,CASSLGTGVDYEQYF
-,TRBJ1-2,-,TRBV19,13,TGTGCCAGTAGTATAGCCCCCGGGGGACCTCTCGCCTTC,CASSIAPGGPLAF
once,TRBJ2-5,-,TRBV19,14,TGTGCCAGTAGTATTGGCCCGCCTCAAGAGACCCAGTACTTC,CASSIGPPQETQYF
once,TRBJ1-3,-,TRBV19,16,TGTGCCAGCAGACACAGGGCGGTTCCCTCTGGAAACACCATATATTTT,CASRHRAVPSGNTIYF
-,TRBJ1-1,-,TRBV7-6,13,TGTGCCAGCAGCTCCACCGATGGCCCTGAAGCTTTCTTT,CASSSTDGPEAFF
-,TRBJ2-7,TRBD1,TRBV7-8,13,TGTGCCAGCAGCTACGGACAGGAGTACGAGCAGTACTTC,CASSYGQEYEQYF
-,TRBJ2-4,-,TRBV11-2,14,TGTGCCAGCAGCTTAGGGACAGCTAAAAACATTCAGTACTTC,CASSLGTAKNIQYF
-,TRBJ1-3,TRBD1,TRBV11-2,16,TGTGCCAGCAGCTCGCCTAACAGGGGTTCTGGAAACACCATATATTTT,CASSSPNRGSGNTIYF